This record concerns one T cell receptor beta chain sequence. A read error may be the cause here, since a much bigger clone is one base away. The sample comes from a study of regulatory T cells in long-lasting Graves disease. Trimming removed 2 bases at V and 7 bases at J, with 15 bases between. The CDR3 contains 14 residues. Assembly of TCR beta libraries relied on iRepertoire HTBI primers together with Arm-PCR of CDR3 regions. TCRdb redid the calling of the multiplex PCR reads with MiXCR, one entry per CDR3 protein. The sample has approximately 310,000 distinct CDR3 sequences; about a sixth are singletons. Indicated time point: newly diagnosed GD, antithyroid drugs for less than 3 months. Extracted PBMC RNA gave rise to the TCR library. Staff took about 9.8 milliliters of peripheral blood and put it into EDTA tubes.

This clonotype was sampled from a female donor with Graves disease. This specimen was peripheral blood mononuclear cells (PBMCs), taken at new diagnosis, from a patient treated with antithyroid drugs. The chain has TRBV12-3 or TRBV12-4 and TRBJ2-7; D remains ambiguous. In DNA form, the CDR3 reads TGTGCCAGCAGTTTAACCCCCAGCTTACAGGAGCAGTACTTC. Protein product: CASSLTPSLQEQYF.